Following are 8 T cell receptor beta chains from one sample sequenced in a study of T cells in localized non-small cell lung cancer. Clones were sequenced by immunoSEQ multiplex PCR, and TCRdb holds only the in-frame ones, with some missing. The table lists approximately 52,000 clones, approximately 80% of them singletons. The source was peripheral blood, collected before any cancer treatment. These receptors all stem from a man aged 40 to 69 with stage I squamous cell lung carcinoma.

A remark on this clone: The sample carries other DNA sequences with the same CDR3. This chain links TRBV5-6 with TRBJ1-4; D gene uncertain. In germline, CDR1 is SGHDT, CDR2 YYEEEE. The ends were cut back, 0 bases at V and 6 bases at J, with 6 bases in the middle. This CDR3 has 13 amino acids. CDR3 amino acids: CASSLVLDEKLFF. CDR3 nucleotides: TGTGCCAGCAGCTTGGTTCTTGATGAAAAACTGTTTTTT.

This clone appeared a single time. The chain is built from TRBV19 and TRBJ1-1; 8 bases map to TRBD1. V trimming: 3 bases; J trimming: 3 bases; junction bases outside the gene matches: 3. The CDR3 contains 14 residues. From germline, CDR1 is LNHDA and CDR2 SQIVND (reference sequence). DNA of the CDR3: TGTGCCAGTAGTATGGACAGGGACTACACTGAAGCTTTCTTT. This translates into CASSMDRDYTEAFF. The variable domain in full, with the rest retrieved from reference TRBV19 and TRBJ1-1, is DGGITQSPKYLFRKEGQNVTLSCEQNLNHDAMYWYRQDPGQGLRLIYYSQIVNDFQKGDIAEGYSVSREKKESFPLTVTSAQKNPTAFYLCASSMDRDYTEAFFGQGTRLTVV.

The CDR3 loop reads CASSLGDRVYGYTF. Written as DNA, the CDR3 is TGTGCCAGCAGTTTAGGGGACAGGGTCTATGGCTACACCTTC. V is TRBV28 and J is TRBJ1-2; TRBD1 aligns across 9 bases. Per germline, CDR1 MDHEN and CDR2 SYDVKM. The V and J ends lost 2 bases and 4 bases, in that order; junction bases with no gene match: 2. The CDR3 contains 14 residues.

This chain's CDR3 is CASSLGGGSPDTQYF. For the CDR3, the DNA is TGTGCCAGCAGCTTAGGGGGGGGGAGCCCAGATACGCAGTATTTT. The chain recombines TRBV7-2 with TRBJ2-3, with 7 nucleotides matching TRBD2. From germline, CDR1 is SGHTA and CDR2 FQGNSA. CDR3 length: 15 amino acids. Trimming removed 1 base from V and 4 bases from J; junction bases left unmatched: 5.

The gene calls are TRBV5-1 and TRBJ2-7; D gene unclear. The CDR3 totals 13 residues. Per the germline V gene, CDR1 is SGHRS and CDR2 is YFSETQ. Trimming pared 0 bases from V and 7 bases from J, leaving 11 bases between. The CDR3 region has the DNA TGCGCCAGCAGCTTGGTAGCCCCTCCGGAGCAGTACTTC. Its protein product is CASSLVAPPEQYF.

The rearrangement uses TRBV30 and TRBJ1-6, with D tentatively TRBD1 (5 bases). V lost 2 bases and J 10 bases, leaving 15 bases between the germline ends. Germline assignment: CDR1 GTSNPN and CDR2 SVGIG (reference sequence). There are 14 residues in the CDR3. CDR3 nucleotide sequence: TGTGCCTGGAGTATGCGGGACCGCAGGTCACCCCTCCACTTT. It specifies CAWSMRDRRSPLHF.

The rearrangement uses TRBV7-2 and TRBJ2-2; TRBD2 is a possible D gene (5 bases). CDR3 size: 15 residues. Trimming pared 5 bases from V and 2 bases from J, leaving 12 bases between. CDR1 is SGHTA and CDR2 is FQGNSA in the germline V gene. CDR3 bases: TGTGCCAGCAGCGTACGGACTGCTAACACCGGGGAGCTGTTTTTT. Residues: CASSVRTANTGELFF.

This sequence joins TRBV9 and TRBJ2-2; perhaps TRBD1 as D (6 bases). Between the trimmed V and J ends, which lost 4 bases and 4 bases, there was a span of 14 bases. Germline V lookup: CDR1 SGDLS, CDR2 YYNGEE. This CDR3 is built from 15 residues. CDR3 protein: CASSPRDTLTGELFF. CDR3 nucleotide sequence: TGTGCCAGCAGCCCCCGGGACACACTCACCGGGGAGCTGTTTTTT.